The clone carrying this TCR beta chain was detected a few times. The antigen is not known. Germline-derived CDR1 and CDR2 are SGDLS and YYNGEE. V lost 0 bases and J lost 2, with 12 bases in between. The CDR3 runs 15 residues. This entry belongs to a study of CD8 T cells in ankylosing spondylitis. Study findings and constraints: Seemingly distinctive of ankylosing spondylitis blood was a TCR beta motif formed by eight highly homologous variants.

TCRdb passed the 5' RACE reads through MiXCR, listing each CDR3 protein once. Among fewer than 550,000 distinct CDR3 sequences listed, approximately 5% were seen once. The chain links TRBV9 to TRBJ2-7; tentative D call: TRBD1 (6 bases). The sequencing input was blood, either unsorted or a sorted T cell fraction (not recorded which). This receptor was taken from a male donor with ankylosing spondylitis. CDR3 region: CASSVGTVSTYEQYF. Written as DNA, the CDR3 is TGTGCCAGCAGCGTAGGGACAGTCAGTACCTACGAGCAGTACTTC.